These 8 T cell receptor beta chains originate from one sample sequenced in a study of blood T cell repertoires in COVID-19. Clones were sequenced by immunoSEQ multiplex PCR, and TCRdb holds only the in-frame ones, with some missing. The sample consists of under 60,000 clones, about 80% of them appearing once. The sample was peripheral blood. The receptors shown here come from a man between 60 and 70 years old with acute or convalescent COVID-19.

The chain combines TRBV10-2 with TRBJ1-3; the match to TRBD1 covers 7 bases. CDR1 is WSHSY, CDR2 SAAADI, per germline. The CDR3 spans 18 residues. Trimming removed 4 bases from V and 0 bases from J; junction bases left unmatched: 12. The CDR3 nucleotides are TGCGCCAGCAGTGTGAGTCCCCCGGGACAGCACTCTGGAAACACCATATATTTT. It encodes CASSVSPPGQHSGNTIYF.

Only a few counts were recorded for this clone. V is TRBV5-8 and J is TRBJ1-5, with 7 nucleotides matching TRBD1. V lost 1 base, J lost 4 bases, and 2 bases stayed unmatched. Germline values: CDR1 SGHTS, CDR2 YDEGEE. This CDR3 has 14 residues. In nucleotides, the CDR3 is TGTGCCAGCAGCTTGTTCAGGGGGAATCAGCCCCAGCATTTT. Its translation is CASSLFRGNQPQHF.

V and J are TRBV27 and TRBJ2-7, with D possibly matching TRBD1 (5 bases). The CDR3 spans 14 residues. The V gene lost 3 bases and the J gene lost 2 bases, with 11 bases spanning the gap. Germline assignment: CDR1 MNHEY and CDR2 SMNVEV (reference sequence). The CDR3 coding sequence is TGTGCCAGCAGTTTCTCCGGACAAGCCTACGAGCAGTACTTC. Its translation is CASSFSGQAYEQYF.

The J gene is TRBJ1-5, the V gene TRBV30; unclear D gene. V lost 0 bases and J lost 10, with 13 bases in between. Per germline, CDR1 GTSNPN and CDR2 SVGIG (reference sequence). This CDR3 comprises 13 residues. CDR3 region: CAWSVLGPEPQHF. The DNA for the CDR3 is TGTGCCTGGAGTGTACTAGGACCGGAACCCCAGCATTTT.

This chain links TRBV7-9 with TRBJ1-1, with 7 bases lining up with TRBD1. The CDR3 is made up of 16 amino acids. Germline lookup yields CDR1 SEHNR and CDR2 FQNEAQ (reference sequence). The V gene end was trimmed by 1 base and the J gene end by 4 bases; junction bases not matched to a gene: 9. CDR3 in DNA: TGTGCCAGCAGCTTAGAAGGGGGCTGGGATTCCACTGAAGCTTTCTTT. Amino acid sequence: CASSLEGGWDSTEAFF.

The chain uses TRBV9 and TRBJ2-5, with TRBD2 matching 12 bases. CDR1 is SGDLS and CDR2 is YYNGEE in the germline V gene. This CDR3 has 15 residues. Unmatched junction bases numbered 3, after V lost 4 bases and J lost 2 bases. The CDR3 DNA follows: TGTGCCAGCAGCCCGGGACTAGCGGGTCAAGAGACCCAGTACTTC. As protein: CASSPGLAGQETQYF.

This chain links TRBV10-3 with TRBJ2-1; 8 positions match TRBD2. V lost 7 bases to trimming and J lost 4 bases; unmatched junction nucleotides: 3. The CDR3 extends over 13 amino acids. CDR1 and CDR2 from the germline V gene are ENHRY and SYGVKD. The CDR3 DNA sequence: TGTGCCATCATGAGCGGGGGATACAATGAGCAGTTCTTC. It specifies CAIMSGGYNEQFF.

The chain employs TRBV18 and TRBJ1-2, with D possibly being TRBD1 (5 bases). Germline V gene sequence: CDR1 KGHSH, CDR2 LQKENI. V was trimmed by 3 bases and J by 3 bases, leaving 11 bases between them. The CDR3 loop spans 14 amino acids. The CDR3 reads CASSPQGSDYGYTF. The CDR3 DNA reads TGTGCCAGCTCACCCCAGGGTTCCGACTATGGCTACACCTTC.